This entry is about one TCR beta chain. This specimen comes from a study of OX40 agonist ivuxolimab in advanced cancers. Germline V lookup: CDR1 SGHNT, CDR2 YYREEE (reference sequence). Trimming took 3 bases from V and 2 from J; bases not matched to a gene: 4. This CDR3 is built from 16 residues. Assay used: immunoSEQ multiplex PCR; TCRdb lists only in-frame clones, some missing. In the table there are about 28,000 clones, about 85% of which are singletons. The TCR sequence derives from an adult with an advanced solid tumor such as melanoma, head and neck, liver or kidney cancer. The chain carries TRBV5-4 and TRBJ2-3; 12 bases are a match to TRBD2. The sample was CD4+ or CD8+ T cells sorted from blood, taken in a trial of the OX40 agonist ivuxolimab. The CDR3 DNA reads as TGTGCCAGCAGCTGGGGACTAGCGGGCCTCACAGATACGCAGTATTTT. It yields the protein CASSWGLAGLTDTQYF.